The T cell receptor (beta chain) under discussion was sequenced for a study of blood T cell repertoires in COVID-19. Turning to the study itself: From the United States, Italy and Spain came samples of acute and convalescent COVID-19. Nucleic acid was either cDNA or gDNA, and it came from T cells, B-cell-depleted T cells, or PBMCs.

With 2 bases removed from V and 7 bases from J, the gap between germline ends came to 25 bases. The CDR3 consists of 18 residues. The germline gives CDR1 SGHRS, CDR2 YFSETQ. Authors' processing steps: Amplified reference gene primers provided the basis for estimating nucleated cell counts. Measured with immunoSEQ multiplex PCR; TCRdb has only the in-frame clones, and not every one. That table gives V, J and clone size, and the DNA gave D and trimming. The sample lists about 240,000 clones, around 83% seen once, with around 12% in the top ten. This clonotype was obtained from a woman in her sixties or seventies with active or convalescent COVID-19. The V call is TRBV5-1, the J call TRBJ2-1; possibly TRBD2 for D (5 bases). The specimen was peripheral blood. The CDR3 DNA reads TGCGCCAGCAGCTTTTATTTCTTTTCTCCAGACGGAGGTAATGAGCAGTTCTTC. This encodes CASSFYFFSPDGGNEQFF.